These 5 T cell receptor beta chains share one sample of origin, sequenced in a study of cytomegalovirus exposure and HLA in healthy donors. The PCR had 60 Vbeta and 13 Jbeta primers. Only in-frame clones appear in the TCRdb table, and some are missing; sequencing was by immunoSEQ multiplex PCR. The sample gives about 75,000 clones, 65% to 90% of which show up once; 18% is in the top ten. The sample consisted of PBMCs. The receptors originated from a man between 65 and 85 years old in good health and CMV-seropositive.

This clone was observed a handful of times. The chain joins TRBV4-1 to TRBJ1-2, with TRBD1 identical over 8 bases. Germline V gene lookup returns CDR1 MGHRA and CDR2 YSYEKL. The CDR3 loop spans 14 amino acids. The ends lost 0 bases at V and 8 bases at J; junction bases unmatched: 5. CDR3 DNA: TGCGCCAGCAGCCAAGACAGGGGGCGCATCGGCTACACCTTC. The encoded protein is CASSQDRGRIGYTF.

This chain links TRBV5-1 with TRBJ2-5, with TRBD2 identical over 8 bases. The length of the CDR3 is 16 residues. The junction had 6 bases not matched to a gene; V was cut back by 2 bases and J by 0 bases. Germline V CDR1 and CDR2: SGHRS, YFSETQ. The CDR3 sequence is CASSFGRAGYQETQYF. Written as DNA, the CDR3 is TGCGCCAGCAGCTTCGGGAGGGCCGGGTACCAAGAGACCCAGTACTTC.

Here the CDR3 reads CAWTGTANTGELFF. For the CDR3, the DNA is TGTGCCTGGACCGGGACTGCGAACACCGGGGAGCTGTTTTTT. This sequence joins TRBV30 and TRBJ2-2; TRBD2 might be the D (6 bases). Germline assignment: CDR1 GTSNPN and CDR2 SVGIG (reference sequence). The germline V and J ends were trimmed by 4 bases and 0 bases, with 9 bases remaining between them. The CDR3 contains 14 residues.

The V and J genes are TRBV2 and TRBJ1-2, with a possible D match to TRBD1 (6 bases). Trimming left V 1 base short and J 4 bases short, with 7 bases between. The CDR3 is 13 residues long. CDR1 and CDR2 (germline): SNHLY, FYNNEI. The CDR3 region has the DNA TGTGCCAGCAGTGAAGACAGGGCCTATGGCTACACCTTC. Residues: CASSEDRAYGYTF.

CDR3 residues: CASSRDREDEKLFF. The CDR3 DNA follows: TGTGCCAGCAGCAGGGACAGGGAAGACGAAAAACTGTTTTTT. This chain links TRBV11-2 with TRBJ1-4; 9 bases map to TRBD1. Germline values: CDR1 SGHAT, CDR2 FQNNGV. The CDR3 spans 14 residues. J gave up 8 bases and V 5 bases, and 6 bases lay outside the gene matches.